This paragraph covers one T cell receptor (beta chain) sequence. The antigen is not known. The data originate from a study of OX40 agonist ivuxolimab in advanced cancers. For the study at large: The treatment was a fully human IgG2 OX40 agonist, ivuxolimab. Males comprised about 78% of the group, whose mean age was roughly 60 years (range about 20 to 90).

Sequencing used immunoSEQ multiplex PCR; TCRdb keeps in-frame clones, though not all of them. The sample comprises about 80,000 clones, roughly nine tenths of which are singletons, and around 4.4% rests with the top ten. Study results and caveats: The antigen specificity of the peripheral T cells (those that were expanded) was not determined.

Here the sequenced sample was CD4+ or CD8+ T cells sorted from blood, taken in a trial of the OX40 agonist ivuxolimab. The source is an adult with an advanced solid tumor such as melanoma, head and neck, liver or kidney cancer.

CDR3 coding DNA: TGTGCCAGCAGCCCCCCAGGCGGGAGGAGCACCGGGGAGCTGTTTTTT. It specifies CASSPPGGRSTGELFF. The genes are TRBV6-6 and TRBJ2-2; 8 bases are shared with TRBD2. The CDR3 sequence is 16 residues long. The junction had 10 bases not matched to a gene; V was cut back by 6 bases and J by 4 bases. Germline V gene sequence: CDR1 MNHNY, CDR2 SVGAGI (reference sequence).